This TCR beta chain was observed in a study of Graves' ophthalmopathy and Graves' hyperthyroidism. Broader study findings: Blood was where most expanded thyroid clonotypes above 0.001 frequency also turned up. The model predicted progression of ophthalmopathy with a sensitivity of more than 60%, and its specificity was 72% to 85%.

Ophthalmopathy donors showed moderate-to-severe activity, CAS ≥3, NOSPECS ≥4 and a duration under 3 months. The authors isolated PBMCs from 10 ml of fresh peripheral blood. Amplified TCR beta CDR3 regions were obtained using RNA transcripts as template. HTBI primers primed a first-round RT-PCR, and a second-round multiplex PCR followed. TCRdb used MiXCR to reprocess the multiplex PCR reads, holding one entry per CDR3 protein. The profile shows roughly 160,000 distinct CDR3 sequences, 30% to 45% of them singletons. In its sample, this clonotype was seen many times. Its antigen is unknown. V trimming: 5 bases; J trimming: 2 bases; junction bases outside the gene matches: 6. CDR1 and CDR2 from the germline V gene are MNHEY and SVGAGI. The length of the CDR3 is 14 residues.

The genes are TRBV6-5 and TRBJ2-7; 7 bases align to TRBD1. The sample was peripheral blood. This TCR derives from a middle-aged woman with Graves' ophthalmopathy. CDR3 in DNA: TGTGCCAGCAGTACAACAGGGGCTACCTACGAGCAGTACTTC. It is translated as CASSTTGATYEQYF.